Listed below are T cell receptor beta chains from one sample, sequenced in a study of CD8+ T cells in alopecia areata. Repertoires were generated with immunoSEQ multiplex PCR, while TCRdb's copy carries only in-frame clones and drops some. The profile shows more than 150,000 clones, about 51% of them singletons. The sample consisted of CD8+ T cells sorted from blood, taken at week 0. These receptors originate from a human donor with alopecia areata. CDR3s include the opening cysteine and the closing phenylalanine or tryptophan. A D gene is named only where the DNA matches it firmly. Clone size is not always given. Where it is, it says once, few, many or a class for expanded clones.

length | J | size | D | V | CDR3 | DNA
15 | TRBJ2-2 | - | TRBD2 | TRBV13 | CASSAERGHTGELFF | TGTGCCAGCAGCGCCGAGCGGGGACACACCGGGGAGCTGTTTTTT
13 | TRBJ2-1 | - | - | TRBV28 | CASLSQGGNEQFF | TGTGCCAGCCTCTCCCAAGGAGGCAATGAGCAGTTCTTC
12 | TRBJ2-3 | few | - | TRBV28 | CASSELVDTQYF | TGTGCCAGCAGTGAACTAGTCGATACGCAGTATTTT
16 | TRBJ2-6 | few | - | TRBV7-8 | CASSPPEGRGANVLTF | TGTGCCAGCAGCCCACCGGAGGGGCGGGGGGCCAACGTCCTGACTTTC
15 | TRBJ2-1 | - | - | TRBV6-4 | CASSEEAALYNEQFF | TGTGCCAGCAGTGAGGAAGCTGCCCTTTACAATGAGCAGTTCTTC
17 | TRBJ1-2 | - | - | TRBV4-3 | CASSPTVDGEANYGYTF | TGCGCCAGCAGCCCGACCGTTGACGGGGAAGCTAACTATGGCTACACCTTC
14 | TRBJ1-1 | - | TRBD1 | TRBV30 | CAWSFLQGGTEAFF | TGTGCCTGGAGTTTCCTCCAGGGGGGCACTGAAGCTTTCTTT
21 | TRBJ1-3 | - | - | TRBV23-1 | CASSQSAKTCPDLNSGNTIYF | TGCGCCAGCAGTCAATCGGCGAAGACTTGTCCAGACTTAAACTCTGGAAACACCATATATTTT
14 | TRBJ2-7 | few | - | TRBV30 | CAWSIFARGDEQYF | TGTGCCTGGAGTATCTTTGCCAGGGGAGACGAGCAGTACTTC
13 | TRBJ2-7 | - | - | TRBV7-9 | CASSPAPSYEQYF | TGTGCCAGCAGCCCAGCCCCATCCTACGAGCAGTACTTC
12 | TRBJ2-2 | - | - | TRBV30 | CAWSRTAGELFF | TGTGCCTGGAGTCGTACAGCCGGGGAGCTGTTTTTT
14 | TRBJ2-1 | - | - | TRBV5-6 | CASSRTGQNNEQFF | TGTGCCAGCAGCCGAACTGGACAAAACAATGAGCAGTTCTTC
11 | TRBJ1-1 | few | - | TRBV30 | CAWSLGRQAFF | TGTGCCTGGAGTTTGGGCAGGCAAGCTTTCTTT